This T cell receptor beta chain originates from a study of blood T cell repertoires in COVID-19. Profiled with immunoSEQ multiplex PCR; TCRdb holds only in-frame clones, not every one. This sample yields more than 110,000 clones, of which about 81% are seen a single time; around 4% belongs to the top ten. Germline V lookup: CDR1 MDHEN, CDR2 SYDVKM. The germline V and J ends were trimmed by 6 bases and 0 bases, with 12 bases remaining between them. This CDR3 has 15 residues. The chain has TRBV28 and TRBJ1-3, with D perhaps TRBD1 (5 bases). The source is a woman older than 75 with acute or convalescent COVID-19. What was sequenced was peripheral blood. This CDR3 is CASRGGVSSGNTIYF. The CDR3 DNA follows: TGTGCCAGCAGGGGGGGGGTGAGCTCTGGAAACACCATATATTTT.